The 23 T cell receptor beta chains below all came from one sample that was sequenced in a study of cytomegalovirus exposure and HLA in healthy donors. In the PCR, 60 Vbeta and 13 Jbeta primers were used. Libraries were prepared by immunoSEQ multiplex PCR; TCRdb keeps only in-frame clonotypes and omits some of them. The sample has 120,000 or so clones, about three quarters seen once. Material: PBMCs. The receptors shown here come from a woman aged 40-49 years in good health and CMV-seropositive.

Details on this clone: A junction boundary mismatches the germline segment, possibly from a read error. The CDR3 DNA is TGCGCCAGCGGCCAAGATCCAGGATTGGGCCTCTATGAAGCTTTCTTT. This gives the protein CASGQDPGLGLYEAFF. V gene TRBV4-1 combines with J gene TRBJ1-1; no reliable D call. This CDR3 comprises 16 residues. Per the germline V gene, CDR1 is MGHRA and CDR2 is YSYEKL.

The chain links TRBV25-1 to TRBJ1-2; possibly TRBD1 for D (5 bases). CDR1 MGHDK and CDR2 SYGVNS come from the germline V gene. The CDR3 has 14 residues. V shed 1 base and J shed 3 bases, with 9 bases lying between them. The CDR3 coding sequence is TGTGCCAGCAGTGAATCCGGCAGGGACTATGGCTACACCTTC. Residues: CASSESGRDYGYTF.

This clone has a handful of counts. The chain joins TRBV6-5 to TRBJ1-4; 7 positions agree with TRBD1. The junction had 7 bases not matched to a gene; V was cut back by 5 bases and J by 4 bases. Germline CDR1 reads MNHEY; CDR2 reads SVGAGI. The CDR3 has 15 amino acids. For the CDR3, the DNA is TGTGCCAGCAGTACCGGGACAGCCCGTAATGAAAAACTGTTTTTT. It specifies CASSTGTARNEKLFF.

J is TRBJ1-2 and V is TRBV7-8, with D possibly matching TRBD1 (6 bases). CDR3 length equals 12 residues. Looked up from germline, CDR1 is SGHVS and CDR2 is FQNEAQ. Trimming left V 4 bases short and J 8 bases short, with 11 bases between. DNA of the CDR3: TGTGCCAGCAGCTCAGGGGCGCGAGGCTACACCTTC. This sequence encodes CASSSGARGYTF.

In this sample, this clone turned up a few times. A junction end diverges from the germline sequence, so it may reflect a read error. This chain connects TRBV7-8 to TRBJ1-1; 8 nucleotides align to TRBD1. There are 14 residues in the CDR3. CDR1 SGHVS and CDR2 FQNEAQ come from the germline V gene. The CDR3 DNA reads TGTGCCAGCAGCTTAGGGGGACAGGCCTTCTCGGTAATCTTT. It codes for CASSLGGQAFSVIF.

This clone was counted only a few times. The DNA of the CDR3 is TGTGCCAGCAGCTTAAAAGTTCAAGAAGGGGCGTTCTTC. Translating it yields CASSLKVQEGAFF. This chain joins TRBV7-9 and TRBJ2-1; tentatively, D is TRBD1 (5 bases). There are 13 residues in the CDR3. CDR1 and CDR2 (germline): SEHNR, FQNEAQ (reference sequence). V was trimmed by 2 bases and J by 15 bases, leaving 17 bases between them.

This clone was detected only a few times. The CDR3 region is CASSLGTGVDETQYF. CDR3 bases: TGTGCCAGCAGCTTAGGGACAGGGGTCGACGAGACCCAGTACTTC. This chain joins TRBV7-2 and TRBJ2-5, with 9 bases that match TRBD1. V lost 1 base, J lost 5 bases, and 5 bases stayed unmatched. Germline lookup yields CDR1 SGHTA and CDR2 FQGNSA. The CDR3 consists of 15 residues.

V and J are TRBV11-2 and TRBJ2-7, with D possibly being TRBD1 (6 bases). CDR3 size: 14 residues. The germline CDR1 and CDR2 sequences are SGHAT and FQNNGV. With 2 bases removed from V and 3 bases from J, the gap between germline ends came to 11 bases. The CDR3 DNA reads as TGTGCCAGCAGCTTATTATACAGGGACTACGAGCAGTACTTC. Protein sequence: CASSLLYRDYEQYF.

The chain combines TRBV2 with TRBJ2-3; possible D gene TRBD1, 7 bases. V lost 4 bases to trimming and J lost 5 bases, with 13 bases between them. Germline CDR1 and CDR2: SNHLY and FYNNEI. The CDR3 has 14 amino acids. CDR3 nucleotide sequence: TGTGCCAGCAGTGGGCGGAGGGGGCTAGATACGCAGTATTTT. Amino acids: CASSGRRGLDTQYF.

This chain uses TRBV6-5 with TRBJ1-2, with a weak D call TRBD1 (5 bases). Deletions cut 1 base from V and 3 bases from J, with 15 bases between. The CDR3 totals 16 residues. CDR1 is MNHEY, CDR2 SVGAGI, per germline. The DNA of the CDR3 is TGTGCCAGCAGTTACTGGCCGGAGGGGTTAGACTATGGCTACACCTTC. Encoded protein: CASSYWPEGLDYGYTF.

V is TRBV29-1 and J is TRBJ2-1; 13 bases match TRBD2. The CDR3 sequence is 16 residues long. Germline V gene sequence: CDR1 SQVTM, CDR2 ANQGSEA. J gave up 4 bases and V 0 bases, and 3 bases lay outside the gene matches. CDR3 sequence: CSVEDLLAGGYNEQFF. The CDR3 DNA sequence: TGCAGCGTTGAAGATCTACTAGCGGGGGGGTACAATGAGCAGTTCTTC.

The chain links TRBV5-1 to TRBJ2-2; 8 nucleotides align to TRBD1. Looked up from germline, CDR1 is SGHRS and CDR2 is YFSETQ. CDR3 length: 14 residues. Trimming took 3 bases from V and 7 from J; bases not matched to a gene: 5. The CDR3 reads CASSSDRGHGELFF. The CDR3 nucleotides read TGCGCCAGCAGCTCAGACAGGGGCCACGGGGAGCTGTTTTTT.

DNA of the CDR3: TGTGCCAGCAGCTTACAGGGGATAGAAAAACTGTTTTTT. Translation: CASSLQGIEKLFF. This chain links TRBV11-2 with TRBJ1-4, with a possible D match to TRBD1 (6 bases). The CDR3 is 13 residues long. The germline V and J ends were trimmed by 2 bases and 8 bases, with 9 bases remaining between them. CDR1 and CDR2 from the germline V gene are SGHAT and FQNNGV.

The chain uses TRBV10-3 and TRBJ1-2; D remains unclear. CDR1 and CDR2 from the germline V gene are ENHRY and SYGVKD. The V end was cut by 7 bases, the J end by 6 bases, with 12 bases between. CDR3 length: 12 residues. The CDR3 loop reads CAITGTRDGYTF. For the CDR3, the DNA is TGTGCCATCACGGGTACGCGCGATGGCTACACCTTC.

The chain uses TRBV13 and TRBJ1-6, with D possibly being TRBD1 (6 bases). The CDR3 contains 13 residues. The V gene's germline CDR1 is PRHDT and CDR2 FYEKMQ (reference sequence). The V gene lost 5 bases and the J gene lost 10 bases, with 12 bases spanning the gap. CDR3: CASSNRDRSPLHF. The CDR3 bases are TGTGCCAGCAGCAACAGGGATAGGTCACCCCTCCACTTT.

In its sample, this clone was seen a few times. The genes are TRBV29-1 and TRBJ2-2; the match to TRBD1 covers 10 bases. V shed 3 bases, J shed 0 bases, and the junction held 4 bases outside the gene matches. Germline CDR1 is SQVTM and CDR2 is ANQGSEA. The CDR3 has 16 amino acids. The CDR3 sequence: CSVETGGASNTGELFF. The CDR3 coding sequence is TGCAGCGTTGAGACAGGGGGCGCGTCGAACACCGGGGAGCTGTTTTTT.

The J gene is TRBJ2-2, the V gene TRBV10-3, with 8 bases fitting TRBD2. The CDR3 covers 13 residues. Per the germline V gene, CDR1 is ENHRY and CDR2 is SYGVKD. The CDR3 protein is CAYWTSLAGELFF. CDR3 bases: TGTGCTTATTGGACTAGCCTGGCCGGGGAGCTGTTTTTT.

The rearrangement joins TRBV14 to TRBJ2-2; D gene ambiguous. V lost 0 bases to trimming and J lost 2 bases, with 10 bases between them. The CDR3 has 16 amino acids. Germline CDR1 reads SGHDN; CDR2 reads FVKESK. The CDR3: CASSQELPRNTGELFF. The CDR3 DNA sequence: TGTGCCAGCAGCCAAGAATTGCCTAGAAACACCGGGGAGCTGTTTTTT.

The chain carries TRBV7-9 and TRBJ2-5, with D uncertain. This CDR3 region has 13 residues. The germline V gene encodes CDR1 SEHNR and CDR2 FQNEAQ (reference sequence). Trimming removed 5 bases at V and 0 bases at J, with 7 bases between. The CDR3 coding sequence is TGTGCCAGCAGCCCAGACAACCAAGAGACCCAGTACTTC. Encoded protein: CASSPDNQETQYF.

J is TRBJ2-7 and V is TRBV7-2; maybe TRBD2 (6 bases). The CDR3 loop spans 14 amino acids. The V end was cut by 4 bases, the J end by 3 bases, with 13 bases between. The germline gives CDR1 SGHTA, CDR2 FQGNSA. CDR3 sequence: CASSYRDSFYEQYF. CDR3 DNA sequence: TGTGCCAGCAGCTACCGGGACTCGTTCTACGAGCAGTACTTC.

The rearrangement links TRBV9 to TRBJ2-1; TRBD1 aligns across 8 bases. The CDR3 runs to 13 residues. In germline, CDR1 is SGDLS, CDR2 YYNGEE. The ends lost 4 bases at V and 9 bases at J; junction bases unmatched: 6. The CDR3 loop is CASSKTGDTEQFF. For the CDR3, the DNA is TGTGCCAGCAGCAAGACAGGGGACACTGAGCAGTTCTTC.

The V gene is TRBV7-2, the J gene TRBJ2-1; D perhaps matches TRBD2 (5 bases). This CDR3 region has 14 residues. Germline assignment: CDR1 SGHTA and CDR2 FQGNSA. The V gene lost 5 bases and the J gene lost 5 bases, with 13 bases spanning the gap. For the CDR3, the DNA is TGTGCCAGCAGCCGCCGGACTTATAACAATGAGCAGTTCTTC. It encodes CASSRRTYNNEQFF. The full variable domain, in which reference TRBV7-2 and TRBJ2-1 provide the parts outside the CDR3, is GAGVSQSPSNKVTEKGKDVELRCDPISGHTALYWYRQSLGQGLEFLIYFQGNSAPDKSGLPSDRFSAERTGGSVSTLTIQRTQQEDSAVYLCASSRRTYNNEQFFGPGTRLTVL.

The chain employs TRBV11-2 and TRBJ2-1; 12 bases map to TRBD2. Germline V gene data show CDR1 as SGHAT and CDR2 as FQNNGV. CDR3 length: 15 residues. V shed 2 bases and J 6 bases; nucleotides not matched to a gene: 2. The CDR3 loop is CASSLLAGGPNEQFF. CDR3 DNA sequence: TGTGCCAGCAGCTTACTAGCGGGGGGGCCCAATGAGCAGTTCTTC.